This T cell receptor (beta chain) stems from a study of Graves' ophthalmopathy and Graves' hyperthyroidism listed by TCRdb under 2018. In the study overall: A patient counted as having stable hyperthyroidism if there was no progression to ophthalmopathy within 18 months of follow-up. The study used TCR beta repertoire signatures to distinguish Graves' ophthalmopathy from Graves' hyperthyroidism and to predict progression to ophthalmopathy. In total, some 140 blood samples were TCR-sequenced: approximately 42 ophthalmopathy, some 72 hyperthyroidism and about 17 hyperthyroidism-to-ophthalmopathy patients. To explore V-J signatures that separate ophthalmopathy from hyperthyroidism, a discovery set of around 97 patients was enrolled, consisting of about 45 with ophthalmopathy and roughly 57 with stable hyperthyroidism. An independent validation cohort comprised about 20 hyperthyroidism patients and some 16 patients who later progressed from hyperthyroidism to ophthalmopathy. In more than five hyperthyroidism patients, the T-cell repertoires found in thyroid tissue were compared with those found in blood. Once sampling was done, hyperthyroidism patients were given methimazole at a starting dose of 30 mg daily, while ophthalmopathy patients were given high-dose intravenous methylprednisolone. Broad study findings and their caveats: No statistical method was used to set the sample size in advance, and the investigators knew which group each participant was assigned to. In cross-validation, the 13-signature model distinguished ophthalmopathy from stable hyperthyroidism with nearly 90% sensitivity and about 84% specificity, and in the test set the corresponding values were about 80% and 75%. In validation, the model predicted ophthalmopathy progression with 55% to 71% sensitivity and approximately 72% specificity; around twelve predicted patients were CT-confirmed with GO in a median of approximately 6.2 months. Most expanded thyroid clonotypes with frequency above 0.001 were also detected in blood, suggesting blood repertoires may reflect the thyroid immune response.

For repertoire sequencing, TCR beta CDR3 regions were amplified from RNA transcripts. The first round of RT-PCR was done with HTBI primers and the Qiagen OneStep RT-PCR kit, and was followed by a second round of multiplex PCR, then size selection and purification. Libraries were sequenced on an Illumina HiSeq2000 using paired-end 100 bp reads. Per the authors' processing: Reads were processed with SOAPnuke, discarding reads with adapters, uncalled bases, mean Phred below 15, or no exact constant-primer or identifier match. COPE v1.2.5 was used to merge high-quality paired reads. Each unique nucleotide sequence was treated as a clonotype, and MiTCR v1.1 was used to align the clonotypes to the IMGT TRB V, D and J references. The analysis was limited to V-J combinations with a frequency above 0.0001, which together covered approximately 99% of the repertoires. For each V-J combination, a TCR clonal expansion and chaos score was defined as the ratio of F50 clonal expansion to chaos observed in the TCRdist matrix. Welch's t-statistics and random forest were used to reduce the features to 10 to 15 V-J combinations, which were then used as input to a naive Bayes classifier. The similarity between thyroid and blood repertoires was quantified using the Morisita-Horn index. Using fastp at Q25 and MiXCR, TCRdb reprocessed the public reads and kept productive beta chains. Rows are unified per CDR3 protein, each entry keeping the most common DNA and genes. What appears here as the V and J calls and clone size reflects TCRdb's work, not the paper's. This sample is represented by 500,000 to 700,000 distinct CDR3 sequences; under 45% of them were singletons. The ten largest clones represent over 3.5% of the sample.

The hyperthyroidism patients were 18 to 65 years old and newly diagnosed, with a disease duration of less than 2 months. Patients with other autoimmune diseases, uncontrolled infections, pregnancy or lactation were excluded. Diagnosis relied on clinical symptoms, serum thyroxine, TRAb, thyroid ultrasound and orbital computed tomography. Total RNA was extracted using Trizol reagent, and RNA quality was checked on an Agilent 2100 Bioanalyzer. V lost 1 base and J lost 5 bases; the stretch between them is 15 bases long. The CDR3 runs 15 residues from the cysteine to the phenylalanine. Solely the CDR3 DNA is kept, with 45 bases framed from the first base. The CDR1 and CDR2 encoded by the germline V gene are SGHRS and YFSETQ. This clonotype has at least ten counts. Its binding antigen is unknown. Per-base qualities were not stored, and no clone one base away is much larger.

Material for sequencing was peripheral blood or thyroid tissue (not recorded which). The clonotype comes from an adult man with Graves' hyperthyroidism. Recombination linked TRBV5-1 to TRBJ1-1, and perhaps TRBD1 as D gene, on 6 matching bases. The nucleotide sequence is TGCGCCAGCAGCTTGATGTCGGGGGCAGGGACTGAAGCTTTCTTT. It codes for CASSLMSGAGTEAFF.